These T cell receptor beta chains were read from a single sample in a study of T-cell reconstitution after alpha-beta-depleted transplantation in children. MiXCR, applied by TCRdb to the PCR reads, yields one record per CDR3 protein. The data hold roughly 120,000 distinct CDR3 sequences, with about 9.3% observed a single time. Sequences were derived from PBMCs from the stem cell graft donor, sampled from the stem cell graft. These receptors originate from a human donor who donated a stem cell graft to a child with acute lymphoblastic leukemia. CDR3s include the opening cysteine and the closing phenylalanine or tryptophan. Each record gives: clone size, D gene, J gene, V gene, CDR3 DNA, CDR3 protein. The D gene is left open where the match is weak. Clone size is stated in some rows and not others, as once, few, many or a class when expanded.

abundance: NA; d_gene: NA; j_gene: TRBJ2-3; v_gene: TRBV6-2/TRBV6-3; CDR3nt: TGTGCCAGCAGTTACTCTTCAAGCACAGATACGCAGTATTTT; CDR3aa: CASSYSSSTDTQYF
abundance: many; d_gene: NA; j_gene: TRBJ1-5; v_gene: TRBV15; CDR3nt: TGTGCCACCAGCAGAGTCACAGGGAATCAGCCCCAGCATTTT; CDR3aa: CATSRVTGNQPQHF
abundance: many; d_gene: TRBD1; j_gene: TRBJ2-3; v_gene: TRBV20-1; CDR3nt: TGCAGTGCTACGCGCGGGACAGGGAACACAGATACGCAGTATTTT; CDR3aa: CSATRGTGNTDTQYF
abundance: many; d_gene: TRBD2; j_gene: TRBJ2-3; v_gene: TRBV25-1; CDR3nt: TGTGCCAGCAGTGTCCCCTCCCTCCTAGCGGGGAGCGCAGATACGCAGTATTTT; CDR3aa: CASSVPSLLAGSADTQYF
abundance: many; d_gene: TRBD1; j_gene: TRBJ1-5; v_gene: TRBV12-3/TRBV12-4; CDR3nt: TGTGCCAGCAGGCGGGACAGCGGGAATCAGCCCCAGCATTTT; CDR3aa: CASRRDSGNQPQHF
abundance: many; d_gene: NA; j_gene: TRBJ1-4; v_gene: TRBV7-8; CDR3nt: TGTGCCAGCAGCTCGCAGGGACCTCCTAGGGAAAAACTGTTTTTT; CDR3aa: CASSSQGPPREKLFF
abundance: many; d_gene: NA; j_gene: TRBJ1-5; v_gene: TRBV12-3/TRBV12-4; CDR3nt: TGTGCCAGCAGTTTAGTTGGAGCCGCTGGTCATCAGCCCCAGCATTTT; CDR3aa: CASSLVGAAGHQPQHF
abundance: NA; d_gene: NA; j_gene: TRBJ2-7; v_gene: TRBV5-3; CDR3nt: TGTGCCAGAAGCTTAAACGGGATACGGGGGCAAAGATCCTACGAGCAGTACTTC; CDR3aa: CARSLNGIRGQRSYEQYF
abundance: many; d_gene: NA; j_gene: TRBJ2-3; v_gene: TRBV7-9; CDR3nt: TGTGCCAGCTTCCGGGGAAGCGCAGATACGCAGTATTTT; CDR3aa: CASFRGSADTQYF
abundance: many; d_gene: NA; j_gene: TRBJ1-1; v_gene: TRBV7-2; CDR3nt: TGTGCCAGCAGCTCGGACGGGAACACTGAAGCTTTCTTT; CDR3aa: CASSSDGNTEAFF
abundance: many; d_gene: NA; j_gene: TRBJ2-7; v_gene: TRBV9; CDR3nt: TGTGCCAGCAGCGTAGGAGGACTCACCTACGAGCAGTACTTC; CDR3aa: CASSVGGLTYEQYF
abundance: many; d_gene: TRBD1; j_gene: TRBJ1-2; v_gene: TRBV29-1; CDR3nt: TGCAGCGTTCGGGGACAGGGATTTGGCTACACCTTC; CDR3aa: CSVRGQGFGYTF
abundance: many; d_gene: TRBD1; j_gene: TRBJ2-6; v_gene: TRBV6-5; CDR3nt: TGTGCCAGCAGTTACGGGGGTGGGGACAGTTACTCTGGGGCCAACGTCCTGACTTTC; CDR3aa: CASSYGGGDSYSGANVLTF